The entry that follows covers one T cell receptor (beta chain) sequence. This sample stems from a study of blood T cell repertoires in COVID-19. After removal of 4 bases from V and 6 bases from J, the junction contained 11 bases not matched to a gene. CDR3 length: 16 residues. Germline CDR1 SSHAT, CDR2 FNYEAQ (reference sequence). The repertoire was sequenced with immunoSEQ multiplex PCR; TCRdb's copy has only in-frame clones and lacks some. The sample records hundreds of thousands of clones, 88% being singletons. Sequences were obtained from peripheral blood. The receptor's source is a woman aged 30 to 39 with acute or convalescent COVID-19. The chain carries TRBV7-7 and TRBJ2-2; 7 bases map to TRBD1. The CDR3 loop reads CASSSWGRQGSGELFF. CDR3 bases: TGTGCCAGCAGCTCCTGGGGCCGACAGGGTTCCGGGGAGCTGTTTTTT.